The entry below gives a single T cell receptor (beta chain) sequence along with its context. The target of this receptor is not known. No base-level quality is on record; no much larger clone is a single base apart. The trim is 2 bases for V and 0 bases for J, with a gap of 7 bases between the germline ends. Taken from the germline V gene (reference sequence), the CDR1 and CDR2 loops are LNHNV and YYDKDF. From the cysteine through the phenylalanine, the CDR3 covers 15 amino acids. Only CDR3 DNA is held: 45 bases, read in frame from base 1. The source of the sample is a study of blood T cell repertoires in COVID-19 (dated by TCRdb to 2020 to 2021). With respect to the entire study: Collaborator samples came from the United States, Italy and Spain and covered acute and convalescent phases of COVID-19. The material from the prospective study consisted of cDNA or gDNA derived from T cells, B-cell-depleted T cells, or PBMCs. The dataset comprised deeply sampled blood TCRbeta repertoires from subjects exposed to, actively infected with, or recovered from COVID-19. The repertoires were made available in a free public database intended to serve as a resource for research on the immune response to SARS-CoV-2. Samples came from the ongoing ImmuneRACE study (first 160 participants) plus 1,254 subjects from 6 global collaborators. A de-identified subject ID, COVID-19 status, age in years and sex were almost always included in the sample metadata. HLA class I and class II types, where available, came from metadata supplied by the sample provider rather than from assay-based typing.

The immunoSEQ Assay, a bias-controlled multiplex PCR, was used to amplify TCRbeta CDR3 regions from genomic DNA. The source study handled its data this way. Within the assay, amplification of reference gene primers was used to estimate how many nucleated cells each sample contained. Sequence reads were collapsed and filtered to measure the absolute abundance of every unique TCRbeta CDR3 rearrangement. For each sample, productive Simpson clonality was calculated as the square root of Simpson's diversity index across productive rearrangements. TCRdb obtained this table from immuneACCESS and retained in-frame rearrangements with V and J assigned. These tables miss some clones; where compared with another copy, unresolved V genes account for less than half of the shortfall, and the remainder is unexplained. Clone size and V and J calls were adopted from that table, with D and trimming inferred from the DNA. The sample table records 55,000 to 80,000 clones; over 80% of these occur just once. Of the sample, around a sixth is held by the ten largest clones.

Whole blood was collected in K2EDTA tubes by collaborating institutions according to the institutions' own protocols. For TCRbeta analysis, collaborator samples were shipped as frozen whole blood, as isolated PBMCs, or as DNA extracted from either sample type. Overall results and qualifications from the work: The amount of clinical and demographic metadata varied by source and participant and was provided uncurated.

The rearranged chain carries TRBV15 and TRBJ2-2, and TRBD2 may be the D gene, going by 6 matching bases. This sequence originates from a woman at least 80 years old with acute or convalescent COVID-19. Sequenced: peripheral blood. CDR3 protein: CATSRRGSNTGELFF. At the DNA level, the sequence is TGTGCCACCAGCAGACGGGGGTCGAACACCGGGGAGCTGTTTTTT.